This TCR beta chain emerged from a study of CD8+ T cells in alopecia areata. Investigators isolated RNA and reverse transcribed it into cDNA to act as the sequencing template. Data came from immunoSEQ multiplex PCR; TCRdb stores just in-frame clones and leaves some out. The sample lists fewer than 250,000 clones, 50% to 65% seen once, with roughly 0.47% in the top ten. This clonotype was obtained from a human donor with alopecia areata. Here the sequenced sample was CD4+ T cells sorted from blood, taken at week 0.

In DNA form, the CDR3 reads TGTGCCAGCAGTTACGCAAGCGGGAGGGCGAATACGCAGTATTTT. Encoded protein: CASSYASGRANTQYF. The chain joins TRBV6-6 to TRBJ2-3; 10 positions match TRBD2. CDR1 and CDR2 (germline): MNHNY, SVGAGI (reference sequence). The CDR3 length is 15 residues. The J segment lost 7 bases and the V segment lost 2 bases, leaving 6 bases of the junction unmatched.